The entry below gives a single TCR beta chain sequence along with its context. The data originate from a study of blood T cell repertoires in COVID-19. Looking at the study overall: The samples span acute and convalescent COVID-19 from the United States, Italy and Spain. T cells, B-cell-depleted T cells, or PBMCs supplied cDNA or gDNA.

In the original workflow: Nucleated cell counts were estimated from reference gene primer amplification. This table comes from immunoSEQ multiplex PCR, and its TCRdb copy is limited to in-frame clones, with some not included. The V and J calls and clone size are taken from that table; D and trimming were inferred from the DNA. The sample lists about 360,000 clones, about four fifths seen once, with approximately 1% in the top ten. This CDR3 spans 15 amino acids. V lost 2 bases and J 5 bases, leaving 13 bases between the germline ends. Germline lookup yields CDR1 KGHSH and CDR2 LQKENI. This TCR derives from a human donor with acute or convalescent COVID-19. The donor label of this sample is uncertain. Sample: peripheral blood. The gene calls are TRBV18 and TRBJ1-5, with D perhaps TRBD1 (5 bases). The DNA for the CDR3 is TGTGCCAGCTCACCATCCCCTCAGGGCCATCAGCCCCAGCATTTT. Translation: CASSPSPQGHQPQHF.